The next 2 T cell receptor beta chains were all read from a single sample in a study of cytomegalovirus exposure and HLA in healthy donors. Clones were read by immunoSEQ multiplex PCR, and TCRdb kept only the in-frame ones, dropping some. Among hundreds of thousands of clones listed, roughly 80% were seen once. The sequencing sample was made of PBMCs. The receptors stem from a woman younger than 30 in good health and CMV-seronegative.

The V call is TRBV2, the J call TRBJ1-2, with D perhaps matching TRBD1 (6 bases). In germline, CDR1 is SNHLY, CDR2 FYNNEI. The CDR3 extends over 13 amino acids. Trimming took 6 bases from V and 7 from J, leaving 15 bases between them. The CDR3 protein is CASSLQGSSGYTF. The CDR3 DNA sequence: TGTGCCAGCAGCCTACAGGGTTCGAGTGGCTACACCTTC.

V and J are TRBV19 and TRBJ1-1; weak D call: TRBD1 (6 bases). The CDR3 sequence is 14 residues long. The germline V and J ends were trimmed by 10 bases and 2 bases, with 17 bases remaining between them. Germline V gives CDR1 LNHDA, CDR2 SQIVND (reference sequence). The CDR3 DNA sequence: TGTGCCATCAGAGCACAGGGCCTTAACACTGAAGCTTTCTTT. Its translation is CAIRAQGLNTEAFF.